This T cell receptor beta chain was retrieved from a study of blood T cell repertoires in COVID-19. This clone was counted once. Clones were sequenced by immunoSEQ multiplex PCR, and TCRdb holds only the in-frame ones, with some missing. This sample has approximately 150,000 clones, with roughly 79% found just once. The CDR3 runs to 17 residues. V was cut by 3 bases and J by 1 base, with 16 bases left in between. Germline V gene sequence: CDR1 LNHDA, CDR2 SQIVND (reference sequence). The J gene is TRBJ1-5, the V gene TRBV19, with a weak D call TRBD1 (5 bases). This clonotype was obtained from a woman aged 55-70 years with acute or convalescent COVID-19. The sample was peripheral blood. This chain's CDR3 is CASSMYLGLGSNQPQHF. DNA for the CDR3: TGTGCCAGTAGTATGTATTTGGGGCTTGGGAGCAATCAGCCCCAGCATTTT.